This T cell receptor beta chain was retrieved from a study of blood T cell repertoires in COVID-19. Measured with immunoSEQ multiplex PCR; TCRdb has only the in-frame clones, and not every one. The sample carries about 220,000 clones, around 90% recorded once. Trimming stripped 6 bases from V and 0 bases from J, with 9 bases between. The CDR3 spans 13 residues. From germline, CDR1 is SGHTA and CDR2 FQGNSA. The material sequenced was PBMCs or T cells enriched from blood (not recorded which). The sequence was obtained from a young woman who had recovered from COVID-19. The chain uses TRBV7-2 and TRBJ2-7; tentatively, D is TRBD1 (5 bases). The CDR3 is CASSQGSSYEQYF. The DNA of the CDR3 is TGTGCCAGCAGTCAGGGTTCCTCCTACGAGCAGTACTTC.